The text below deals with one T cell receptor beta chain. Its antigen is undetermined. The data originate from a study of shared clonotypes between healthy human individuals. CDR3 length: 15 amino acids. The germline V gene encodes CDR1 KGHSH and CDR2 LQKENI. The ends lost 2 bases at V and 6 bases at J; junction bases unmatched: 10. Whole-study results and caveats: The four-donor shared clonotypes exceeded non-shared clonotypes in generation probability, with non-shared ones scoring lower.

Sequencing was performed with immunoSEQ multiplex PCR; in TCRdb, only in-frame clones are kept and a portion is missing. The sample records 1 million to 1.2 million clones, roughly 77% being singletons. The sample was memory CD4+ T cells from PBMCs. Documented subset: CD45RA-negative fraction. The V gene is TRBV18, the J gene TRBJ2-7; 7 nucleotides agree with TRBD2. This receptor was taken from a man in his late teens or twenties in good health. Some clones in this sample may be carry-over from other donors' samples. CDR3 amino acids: CASSPSAGAVGEQYF. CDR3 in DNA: TGTGCCAGCTCACCAAGTGCGGGAGCAGTTGGCGAGCAGTACTTC.